A single sample gave rise to the 26 T cell receptor beta chains below, sequenced in a study of STAT5B mutations in CD4+ large granular lymphocyte leukemia. Clones were sequenced by immunoSEQ multiplex PCR, and TCRdb holds only the in-frame ones, with some missing. The sample includes around 35,000 clones, 70% to 90% of them seen just once. The source material was CD4+ T cells from blood buffy coats. These receptors all come from a human donor in good health.

The chain couples TRBV2 to TRBJ1-1; D is uncertain. V shed 4 bases and J shed 5 bases, with 8 bases lying between them. This CDR3 has 12 residues. CDR1 and CDR2 from the germline V gene are SNHLY and FYNNEI. CDR3 in amino acids: CASSAEGTEAFF. Here the CDR3 DNA reads TGTGCCAGCAGTGCTGAGGGAACTGAAGCTTTCTTT.

A remark on this clone: This CDR3 is also generated by other DNA sequences in the sample. V gene TRBV29-1 combines with J gene TRBJ2-3; possibly TRBD2 for D (6 bases). The CDR3 covers 13 residues. CDR1 is SQVTM, CDR2 ANQGSEA, per germline. V was shortened by 3 bases and J by 1 base, with 8 bases between the two germline ends. The DNA for the CDR3 is TGCAGCGTTGATAGCGGCGGCACAGATACGCAGTATTTT. Translated: CSVDSGGTDTQYF.

This clone has only a few counts. This chain uses TRBV6-1 with TRBJ2-1; D is ambiguous. Deletions cut 3 bases from V and 15 bases from J, with 12 bases between. The CDR3 is made up of 11 amino acids. CDR1 is MNHNS, CDR2 SASEGT, per germline. CDR3 in amino acids: CASSDLQGWFF. CDR3 sequence (DNA): TGTGCCAGCAGTGATCTTCAAGGGTGGTTCTTC.

This clone was found a few times. This chain uses TRBV5-1 with TRBJ2-7, with D possibly matching TRBD1 (7 bases). V shed 0 bases and J shed 2 bases, with 12 bases lying between them. The CDR3 contains 15 residues. Germline-derived CDR1 and CDR2 are SGHRS and YFSETQ. CDR3 in amino acids: CASSLDGRGAYEQYF. CDR3 nucleotide sequence: TGCGCCAGCAGCTTGGATGGCAGGGGGGCCTACGAGCAGTACTTC.

In its sample, this clone was seen a few times. The V and J genes are TRBV7-2 and TRBJ2-7; TRBD1 matches 9 bases. CDR3 size: 16 residues. The V gene end was trimmed by 2 bases and the J gene end by 5 bases; junction bases not matched to a gene: 10. From germline, CDR1 is SGHTA and CDR2 FQGNSA. CDR3 loop: CASSLQGGTGLHEQYF. The CDR3 DNA follows: TGTGCCAGCAGCTTACAGGGAGGGACAGGGTTGCACGAGCAGTACTTC. The variable domain in full, with the rest retrieved from reference TRBV7-2 and TRBJ2-7, is GAGVSQSPSNKVTEKGKDVELRCDPISGHTALYWYRQSLGQGLEFLIYFQGNSAPDKSGLPSDRFSAERTGGSVSTLTIQRTQQEDSAVYLCASSLQGGTGLHEQYFGPGTRLTVT.

This chain connects TRBV11-2 to TRBJ2-7; 7 bases line up with TRBD1. The V and J ends lost 5 bases and 7 bases, in that order; junction bases with no gene match: 11. Germline CDR1 is SGHAT and CDR2 is FQNNGV. The CDR3 length is 14 residues. The CDR3 sequence: CASSPNTGVWEQYF. The DNA of the CDR3 is TGTGCCAGCAGCCCCAATACAGGGGTTTGGGAGCAGTACTTC.

The gene calls are TRBV5-1 and TRBJ1-6; D is unresolved. The CDR3 is made up of 16 amino acids. CDR1 and CDR2 from the germline V gene are SGHRS and YFSETQ. Deletions cut 4 bases from V and 0 bases from J, with 11 bases between. The CDR3 DNA reads as TGCGCCAGCAGCCCTTTAGACGGCTCCTATAATTCACCCCTCCACTTT. Its translation: CASSPLDGSYNSPLHF. Full variable domain (outside the CDR3, taken from reference TRBV5-1 and TRBJ1-6): KAGVTQTPRYLIKTRGQQVTLSCSPISGHRSVSWYQQTPGQGLQFLFEYFSETQRNKGNFPGRFSGRQFSNSRSEMNVSTLELGDSALYLCASSPLDGSYNSPLHFGNGTRLTVT.

The rearrangement uses TRBV12-5 and TRBJ1-1, with D perhaps TRBD1 (6 bases). The germline gives CDR1 LGHNT, CDR2 FRNRAP. V lost 1 base to trimming and J lost 1 base, with 10 bases between them. The CDR3 extends over 15 amino acids. CDR3 protein: CASGLALQGNTEAFF. The CDR3 DNA reads TGTGCTAGTGGTTTGGCCTTACAGGGGAACACTGAAGCTTTCTTT.

J is TRBJ2-3 and V is TRBV7-8, with D tentatively TRBD2 (5 bases). Germline CDR1 is SGHVS and CDR2 is FQNEAQ. The CDR3 runs to 17 residues. The germline V and J ends were trimmed by 1 base and 2 bases, with 16 bases remaining between them. The CDR3 loop is CASSLGLQSGYTDTQYF. The DNA for the CDR3 is TGTGCCAGCAGCTTAGGGCTTCAGAGCGGTTACACAGATACGCAGTATTTT.

This clone was counted a few times. V is TRBV6-1 and J is TRBJ2-7; D not certain. Trimming removed 2 bases at V and 0 bases at J, with 5 bases between. The CDR3 is 13 amino acids. Germline-derived CDR1 and CDR2 are MNHNS and SASEGT. The CDR3 region has the DNA TGTGCCAGCAGTGAATCTCCCTCCTACGAGCAGTACTTC. Translation: CASSESPSYEQYF.

V usage is TRBV2 and J usage is TRBJ1-1; TRBD1 aligns across 7 bases. Germline V lookup: CDR1 SNHLY, CDR2 FYNNEI. V lost 10 bases and J lost 1; bases outside the gene matches: 6. This CDR3 is 13 amino acids long. CDR3 sequence: CATRDRQNTEAFF. Here the CDR3 DNA reads TGTGCCACGCGGGACAGACAGAACACTGAAGCTTTCTTT.

The chain recombines TRBV9 with TRBJ1-4; no clear D. Trimming shortened V by 1 base and J by 8 bases, and 12 bases separated the two germline ends. From germline, CDR1 is SGDLS and CDR2 YYNGEE. The CDR3 consists of 14 residues. CDR3 sequence (DNA): TGTGCCAGCAGCGTATCTCCATTAATCGAAAAACTGTTTTTT. It translates to CASSVSPLIEKLFF.

The chain has TRBV11-2 and TRBJ2-3; 10 nucleotides agree with TRBD2. CDR1 is SGHAT and CDR2 is FQNNGV in the germline V gene. The J segment lost 2 bases and the V segment lost 6 bases, leaving 8 bases of the junction unmatched. This CDR3 has 16 residues. This chain's CDR3 is CASSWTSGGSTDTQYF. CDR3 sequence (DNA): TGTGCCAGCAGTTGGACTAGCGGAGGGTCCACAGATACGCAGTATTTT. Full variable domain (missing parts from reference TRBV11-2 and TRBJ2-3): EAGVAQSPRYKIIEKRQSVAFWCNPISGHATLYWYQQILGQGPKLLIQFQNNGVVDDSQLPKDRFSAERLKGVDSTLKIQPAKLEDSAVYLCASSWTSGGSTDTQYFGPGTRLTVL.

This rearrangement joins TRBV10-3 to TRBJ2-1; the match to TRBD1 covers 9 bases. This CDR3 spans 12 amino acids. With V trimmed by 8 bases and J by 6 bases, 2 bases remained unmatched. The germline CDR1 and CDR2 sequences are ENHRY and SYGVKD. Written as DNA, the CDR3 is TGTGCCATCTCGACAGGGGGCAATGAGCAGTTCTTC. Translation gives CAISTGGNEQFF.

This sequence joins TRBV25-1 and TRBJ2-3, with TRBD1 matching over 7 bases. From germline, CDR1 is MGHDK and CDR2 SYGVNS. The CDR3 is 14 amino acids. V lost 2 bases and J lost 4; bases outside the gene matches: 3. CDR3: CASSERQGPDTQYF. The DNA of the CDR3 is TGTGCCAGCAGTGAAAGACAGGGTCCAGATACGCAGTATTTT.

The V and J genes are TRBV5-4 and TRBJ2-3, with D maybe TRBD1 (6 bases). Between the trimmed V and J ends, which lost 5 bases and 5 bases, there was a span of 18 bases. Germline lookup yields CDR1 SGHNT and CDR2 YYREEE (reference sequence). The CDR3 length is 15 residues. CDR3 protein: CASSSPGVPLDTQYF. The CDR3 bases are TGTGCCAGCAGTTCGCCAGGGGTTCCCCTAGATACGCAGTATTTT.

The gene calls are TRBV4-3 and TRBJ2-1, with 10 bases matching TRBD1. The CDR3 extends over 15 amino acids. Per germline, CDR1 LGHNA and CDR2 YSLEER. The V and J ends lost 3 bases and 9 bases, in that order; junction bases with no gene match: 8. The CDR3 loop is CASSHTRDRGREQFF. The CDR3 coding sequence is TGCGCCAGCAGCCATACCCGGGACAGGGGACGTGAGCAGTTCTTC.

V is TRBV7-2 and J is TRBJ2-5, with D unclear. Trimming pared 5 bases from V and 5 bases from J, leaving 12 bases between. The CDR3 contains 13 residues. Germline V gives CDR1 SGHTA, CDR2 FQGNSA. CDR3 protein: CASSPSRAETQYF. The CDR3 DNA is TGTGCCAGCAGCCCATCTAGGGCGGAGACCCAGTACTTC.

This chain links TRBV28 with TRBJ1-1, with 7 bases identical to TRBD1. This CDR3 contains 14 residues. Trimming cost V 5 bases and J 5 bases; bases outside gene matches: 8. The germline V gene has CDR1 MDHEN and CDR2 SYDVKM. CDR3 in DNA: TGTGCCAGCAGTGTGACAGGGTGGAGGACTGAAGCTTTCTTT. This translates into CASSVTGWRTEAFF.

This clone has a single count. CDR3 sequence (DNA): TGTGCCAGCAGCCCATCGGACCGGGAGACCCAGTACTTC. Protein product: CASSPSDRETQYF. The chain has TRBV7-2 and TRBJ2-5; no clear D gene. This CDR3 region has 13 residues. V lost 5 bases, J lost 5 bases, and 12 bases lay in between. Per germline, CDR1 SGHTA and CDR2 FQGNSA.

The chain has TRBV6-1 and TRBJ1-5; D not certain. V was shortened by 2 bases and J by 9 bases, with 11 bases between the two germline ends. Germline loops: CDR1 MNHNS, CDR2 SASEGT. This CDR3 spans 13 amino acids. The DNA of the CDR3 is TGTGCCAGCAGTGAATCCCCGCTATTGCCCCAGCATTTT. This translates into CASSESPLLPQHF.

This chain joins TRBV2 and TRBJ2-3; D possibly corresponds to TRBD1 (5 bases). V lost 7 bases, J lost 2 bases, and 10 bases lay in between. The CDR3 sequence is 13 residues long. CDR1 SNHLY and CDR2 FYNNEI come from the germline V gene. CDR3 coding DNA: TGTGCCAGCAATGGACATTTCACAGATACGCAGTATTTT. It codes for CASNGHFTDTQYF. Based on the CDR3 plus reference TRBV2 and TRBJ2-3, the full variable domain is EPEVTQTPSHQVTQMGQEVILRCVPISNHLYFYWYRQILGQKVEFLVSFYNNEISEKSEIFDDQFSVERPDGSNFTLKIRSTKLEDSAMYFCASNGHFTDTQYFGPGTRLTVL.

The V call is TRBV28, the J call TRBJ1-2, with unresolved D. The CDR3 covers 15 residues. Germline CDR1 and CDR2: MDHEN and SYDVKM. Trimming cost V 7 bases and J 8 bases, with 23 bases left between them. CDR3: CASTPPLGDAGGYTF. Written as DNA, the CDR3 is TGTGCCAGCACCCCCCCCCTCGGGGATGCGGGGGGCTACACCTTC.

J is TRBJ1-2 and V is TRBV2; 7 nucleotides line up with TRBD1. Germline CDR1 reads SNHLY; CDR2 reads FYNNEI. V was pared by 2 bases and J by 5 bases, with 5 bases of the junction left unmatched. CDR3 length: 14 amino acids. The CDR3 loop reads CASSETRDSYGYTF. The CDR3 DNA reads as TGTGCCAGCAGTGAAACACGGGACAGTTATGGCTACACCTTC.

The V gene is TRBV27, the J gene TRBJ1-1; the match to TRBD1 covers 9 bases. The germline V gene encodes CDR1 MNHEY and CDR2 SMNVEV (reference sequence). The CDR3 sequence is 15 residues long. The V segment lost 6 bases and the J segment 4 bases; nucleotides outside the gene matches: 9. The CDR3 bases are TGTGCCAGCAGACAACAGGGGGCAGGGAGCACTGAAGCTTTCTTT. This translates into CASRQQGAGSTEAFF.

The chain recombines TRBV29-1 with TRBJ1-1; a weak D match, TRBD1 (5 bases). Trimming took 4 bases from V and 2 from J, leaving 11 bases between them. This CDR3 contains 13 residues. CDR1 and CDR2 (germline): SQVTM, ANQGSEA. Written as DNA, the CDR3 is TGCAGCGTTGGCTGGGGACCTAACACTGAAGCTTTCTTT. It codes for CSVGWGPNTEAFF.